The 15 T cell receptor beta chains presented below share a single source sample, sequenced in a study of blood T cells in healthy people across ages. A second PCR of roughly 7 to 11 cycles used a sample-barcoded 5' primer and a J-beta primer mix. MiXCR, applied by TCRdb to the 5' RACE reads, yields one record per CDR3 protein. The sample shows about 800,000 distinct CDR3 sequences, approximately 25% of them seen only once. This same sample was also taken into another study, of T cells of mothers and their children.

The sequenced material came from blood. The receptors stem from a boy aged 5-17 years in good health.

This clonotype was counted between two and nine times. The CDR3 DNA sequence: TGTGCCAGCAGCCAACCTGGACAGCCAGGCTATGGCTACACCTTC. Its translation is CASSQPGQPGYGYTF. The chain employs TRBV3-1 and TRBJ1-2, with D perhaps matching TRBD1 (6 bases). Germline V CDR1 and CDR2: LGHDT, YNNKEL (reference sequence). Trimming took 2 bases from V and 4 from J, leaving 14 bases between them. The CDR3 consists of 15 residues.

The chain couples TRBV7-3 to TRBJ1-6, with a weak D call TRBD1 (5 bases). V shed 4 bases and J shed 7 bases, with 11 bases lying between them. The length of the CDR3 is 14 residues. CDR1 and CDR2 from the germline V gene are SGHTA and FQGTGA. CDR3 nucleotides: TGTGCCAGCAGCTCCGGGGCAGAAAATTCACCCCTCCACTTT. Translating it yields CASSSGAENSPLHF.

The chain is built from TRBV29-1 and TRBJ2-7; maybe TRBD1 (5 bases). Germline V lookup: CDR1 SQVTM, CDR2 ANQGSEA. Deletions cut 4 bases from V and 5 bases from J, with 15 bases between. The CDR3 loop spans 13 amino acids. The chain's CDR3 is CSVGGRVPNEQYF. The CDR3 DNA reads TGCAGCGTTGGAGGCAGGGTTCCCAACGAGCAGTACTTC.

CDR3 sequence reads: CASSLTLGMGNIQYF. The CDR3 coding sequence is TGTGCCAGCAGCCTGACCCTTGGGATGGGCAACATTCAGTACTTC. The rearrangement links TRBV7-8 to TRBJ2-4; D remains ambiguous. The germline V gene has CDR1 SGHVS and CDR2 FQNEAQ. The CDR3 extends over 15 amino acids. Between the trimmed V and J ends, which lost 5 bases and 7 bases, there was a span of 18 bases.

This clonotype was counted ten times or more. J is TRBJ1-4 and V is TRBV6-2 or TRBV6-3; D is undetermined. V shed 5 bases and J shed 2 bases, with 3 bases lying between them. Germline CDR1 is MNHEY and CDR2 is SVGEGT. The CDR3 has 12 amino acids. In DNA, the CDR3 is TGTGCCAGCAGTAATACTAATGAAAAACTGTTTTTT. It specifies CASSNTNEKLFF.

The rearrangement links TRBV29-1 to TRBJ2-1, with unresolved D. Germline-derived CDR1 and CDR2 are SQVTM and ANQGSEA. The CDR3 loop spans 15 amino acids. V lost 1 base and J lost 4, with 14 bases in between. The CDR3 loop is CSVEGRMRPYNEQFF. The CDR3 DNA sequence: TGCAGCGTTGAAGGTCGCATGCGGCCATACAATGAGCAGTTCTTC.

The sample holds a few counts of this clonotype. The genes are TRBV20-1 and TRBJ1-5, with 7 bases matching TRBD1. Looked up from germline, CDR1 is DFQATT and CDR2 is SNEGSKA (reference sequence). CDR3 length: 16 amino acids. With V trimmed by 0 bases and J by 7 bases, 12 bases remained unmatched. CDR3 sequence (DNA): TGCAGTGCTAGAGATTGGTCAGACAGGGTTGACCAGCCCCAGCATTTT. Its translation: CSARDWSDRVDQPQHF.

The CDR3 here is CASSYPSTGNTIYF. CDR3 nucleotides: TGTGCCAGCAGTTACCCATCTACTGGAAACACCATATATTTT. The J gene is TRBJ1-3, the V gene TRBV6-2 or TRBV6-3; D is unclear. CDR1 is MNHEY and CDR2 is SVGEGT in the germline V gene. Trimming left V 2 bases short and J 2 bases short, with 7 bases between. CDR3 size: 14 residues.

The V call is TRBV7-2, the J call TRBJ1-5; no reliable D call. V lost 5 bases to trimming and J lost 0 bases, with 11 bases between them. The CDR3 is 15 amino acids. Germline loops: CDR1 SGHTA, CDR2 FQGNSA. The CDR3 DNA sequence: TGTGCCAGCAGCCCTCTCGGAGCTAGCAATCAGCCCCAGCATTTT. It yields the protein CASSPLGASNQPQHF.

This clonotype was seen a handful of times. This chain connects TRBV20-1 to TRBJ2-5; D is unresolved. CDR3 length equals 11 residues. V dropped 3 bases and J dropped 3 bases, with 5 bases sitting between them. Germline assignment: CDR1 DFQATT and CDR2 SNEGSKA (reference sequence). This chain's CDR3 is CSARPEETQYF. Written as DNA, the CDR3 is TGCAGTGCTAGGCCAGAAGAGACCCAGTACTTC.

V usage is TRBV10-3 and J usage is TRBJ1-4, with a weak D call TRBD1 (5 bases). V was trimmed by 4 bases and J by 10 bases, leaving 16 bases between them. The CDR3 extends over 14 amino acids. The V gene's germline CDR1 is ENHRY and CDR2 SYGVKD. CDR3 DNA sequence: TGTGCCATCAGTGGAACAGGAAACCCCGCAAAACTGTTTTTT. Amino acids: CAISGTGNPAKLFF.

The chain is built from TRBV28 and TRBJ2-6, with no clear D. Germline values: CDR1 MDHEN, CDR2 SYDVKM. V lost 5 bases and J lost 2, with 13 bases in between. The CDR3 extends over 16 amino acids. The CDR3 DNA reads TGTGCCAGCAGTGCCCGACCCGGCCCTGGGGCCAACGTCCTGACTTTC. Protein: CASSARPGPGANVLTF. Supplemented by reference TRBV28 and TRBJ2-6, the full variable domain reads DVKVTQSSRYLVKRTGEKVFLECVQDMDHENMFWYRQDPGLGLRLIYFSYDVKMKEKGDIPEGYSVSREKKERFSLILESASTNQTSMYLCASSARPGPGANVLTFGAGSRLTVL.

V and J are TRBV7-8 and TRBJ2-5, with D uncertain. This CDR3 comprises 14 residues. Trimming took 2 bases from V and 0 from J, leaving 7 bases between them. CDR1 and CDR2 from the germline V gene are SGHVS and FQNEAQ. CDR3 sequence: CASSLIGYQETQYF. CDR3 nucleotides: TGTGCCAGCAGCTTAATAGGGTACCAAGAGACCCAGTACTTC.

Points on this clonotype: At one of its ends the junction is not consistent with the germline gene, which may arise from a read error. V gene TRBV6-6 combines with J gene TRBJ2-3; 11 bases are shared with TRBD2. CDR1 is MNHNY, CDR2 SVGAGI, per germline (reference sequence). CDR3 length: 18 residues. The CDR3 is CASSYSGTSGTVPDSQYF. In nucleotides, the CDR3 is TGTGCCAGCAGTTATTCAGGGACTAGCGGCACTGTACCAGATTCGCAGTATTTT.

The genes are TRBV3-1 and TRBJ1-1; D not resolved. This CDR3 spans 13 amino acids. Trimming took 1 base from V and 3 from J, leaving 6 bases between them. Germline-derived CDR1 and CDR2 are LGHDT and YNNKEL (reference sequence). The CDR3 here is CASSQGIDTEAFF. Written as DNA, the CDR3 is TGTGCCAGCAGCCAAGGGATCGACACTGAAGCTTTCTTT.